Given below is one TCR beta chain in context. Source study methods: Researchers report that nucleated cell counts were estimated from reference gene primer amplification. Clones were sequenced by immunoSEQ multiplex PCR, and TCRdb holds only the in-frame ones, with some missing. V, J and clone size are those of that table, while D and trimming were read from the DNA. Here the sample spans 90,000 to 120,000 clones, over 80% being singletons. These data are taken from a study of blood T cell repertoires in COVID-19. As for the study in general: Samples came from the United States, Italy and Spain, spanning acute and convalescent COVID-19.

J gave up 5 bases and V 9 bases, and 5 bases lay outside the gene matches. CDR1 is SNHLY and CDR2 is FYNNEI in the germline V gene. This CDR3 contains 14 residues. The chain uses TRBV2 and TRBJ1-6; 9 positions agree with TRBD1. What was sequenced was peripheral blood. The TCR was taken from a woman in her twenties or thirties with acute or convalescent COVID-19. CDR3 nucleotides: TGTGCCAGTCGACAGGGGGTTGATAATTCACCCCTCCACTTT. Its translation: CASRQGVDNSPLHF.